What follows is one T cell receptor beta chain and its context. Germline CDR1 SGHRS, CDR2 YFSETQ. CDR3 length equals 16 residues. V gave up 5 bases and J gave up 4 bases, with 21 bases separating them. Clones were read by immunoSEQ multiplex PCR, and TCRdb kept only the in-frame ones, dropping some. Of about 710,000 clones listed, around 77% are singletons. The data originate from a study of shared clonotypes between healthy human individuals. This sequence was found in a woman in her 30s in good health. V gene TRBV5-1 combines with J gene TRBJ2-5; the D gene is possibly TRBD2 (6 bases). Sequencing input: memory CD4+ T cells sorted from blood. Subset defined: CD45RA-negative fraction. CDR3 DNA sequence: TGCGCCAGCAGAGGGTCGGGAGCGGTGGTCGTAGAGACCCAGTACTTC. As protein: CASRGSGAVVVETQYF.